This entry lists 6 T cell receptor beta chains sequenced from one sample in a study of STAT5B mutations in CD4+ large granular lymphocyte leukemia. The data were produced by immunoSEQ multiplex PCR, yet TCRdb's version contains in-frame clones alone and is incomplete. The sample records around 30,000 clones, just under 75% being singletons. Sample: CD4+ T cells from blood buffy coats. These receptors were obtained from a human donor in good health.

The chain uses TRBV25-1 and TRBJ1-4, with D possibly matching TRBD1 (5 bases). The ends were cut back, 6 bases at V and 5 bases at J, with 16 bases in the middle. Germline V gene sequence: CDR1 MGHDK, CDR2 SYGVNS. The CDR3 runs to 15 residues. CDR3 residues: CASRHARGENEKLFF. CDR3 coding DNA: TGTGCCAGCAGACACGCACGGGGGGAGAATGAAAAACTGTTTTTT.

The rearrangement joins TRBV28 to TRBJ2-1; 16 nucleotides align to TRBD2. CDR3 length: 18 residues. Germline-derived CDR1 and CDR2 are MDHEN and SYDVKM. V lost 7 bases to trimming and J lost 6 bases; unmatched junction nucleotides: 12. DNA of the CDR3: TGTGCCAGCACGAGGGGACTAGCGGGAGGGGCGGGAGCCAATGAGCAGTTCTTC. Amino acid sequence: CASTRGLAGGAGANEQFF.

This clone was detected only once. CDR3 sequence (DNA): TGTGCCAGCAGCTTACTTCGTAGTGAAAAACTGTTTTTT. Protein: CASSLLRSEKLFF. The rearrangement joins TRBV7-2 to TRBJ1-4; D remains ambiguous. CDR1 is SGHTA and CDR2 is FQGNSA in the germline V gene. The CDR3 is 13 amino acids. Trimming pared 2 bases from V and 7 bases from J, leaving 8 bases between.

This clone was detected only once. The chain is built from TRBV6-6 and TRBJ2-4, with TRBD1 as a possible D gene (6 bases). The V gene's germline CDR1 is MNHNY and CDR2 SVGAGI (reference sequence). The CDR3 extends over 16 amino acids. V gave up 7 bases and J gave up 3 bases, with 19 bases separating them. This CDR3 is CASKKTGRDDKNIQYF. DNA of the CDR3: TGTGCCAGCAAGAAGACAGGTCGCGACGACAAAAACATTCAGTACTTC.

The chain combines TRBV28 with TRBJ1-1; D gene unclear. Germline values: CDR1 MDHEN, CDR2 SYDVKM. The CDR3 runs 12 residues. V was clipped by 3 bases and J by 6 bases, with 8 bases between them. CDR3 coding DNA: TGTGCCAGCAGTTTGGGTGGCTCTGAAGCTTTCTTT. Its protein product is CASSLGGSEAFF.

This clone occurred a few times. The J gene is TRBJ2-3, the V gene TRBV5-1; TRBD1 matches at 8 bases. Losses at the gene ends were 4 bases for V and 3 bases for J; bases not matched to a gene: 7. The CDR3 length is 15 residues. Germline values: CDR1 SGHRS, CDR2 YFSETQ. CDR3 sequence (DNA): TGCGCCAGCAGCCGCAGGACAGGGAGTACAGATACGCAGTATTTT. Residues: CASSRRTGSTDTQYF.